This T cell receptor (beta chain) came from a study of T cell repertoires in cytomegalovirus infection (dated by TCRdb to between 2018 and 2020). Some background on the complete study: Recently identified HLA-C-restricted CMV epitopes, whose presentation resists viral immunomodulation, were targeted by peptide stimulations together with well-studied HLA-B-restricted epitopes. Because public TCR beta signatures pointed to carriage of CMV infection together with the matching HLA type, the HLA type of each donor mattered for the analysis. Study-wide findings and limitations: In both this cohort and an independent cohort of 352 donors, the cumulative frequency of public TCR beta family members distinguished carriers of CMV infection plus the relevant HLA type. The ex vivo response was dominated by HLA-C-restricted CMV-specific TCR beta clonotypes, and the single most frequent clonotype in two of eight donors was supplied by these HLA-C-restricted clonotypes.

Its CDR3 holds 15 amino acids, cysteine through phenylalanine. CDR3 DNA only is kept here, 45 bases in frame from base 1. V is shortened by 6 bases, J by 5 bases, and the region joining them spans 16 bases. Reading the label with the study, this specimen's treatment or condition is: in vitro stimulation with specific CMV peptide epitopes to enrich CMV-specific T cells. The table lists this clonotype with a few counts. Its antigen has not been determined. Qualities for individual bases were not recorded, and no much larger clone is one base off. This sample was sequenced with an Illumina HiSeq 1500. TCRdb took the public reads, trimmed them with fastp at Q25, ran MiXCR for clone calling and kept in-frame beta chains. Entries that share a CDR3 protein sequence are merged under the most common genes and DNA. The sample yields some 590,000 distinct CDR3 sequences; just under 40% were counted once. The top ten constitute over 45% of the sample.

Sequenced material: cultured PBMCs, taken from culture after CMV antigen stimulation. The receptor's source is a human donor in good health (CMV status not recorded). Some clones in this sample may be carry-over from other donors' samples. The chain joins TRBV12-3 or TRBV12-4 to TRBJ2-2; the D gene is not confidently resolved. CDR3 region: CASSPRRKETGELFF. The DNA sequence is TGTGCCAGCAGCCCCCGTAGGAAGGAGACCGGGGAGCTGTTTTTT.